This is a list of T cell receptor beta chains from one sample in a study of cytomegalovirus exposure and HLA in healthy donors. This table comes from immunoSEQ multiplex PCR, and its TCRdb copy is limited to in-frame clones, with some not included. This sample carries about 210,000 clones, under 85% of them seen once, and the ten largest clones take approximately 10%. The sequenced sample consisted of PBMCs. These TCRs come from a woman aged 50 to 60 in good health and CMV-seropositive. Each CDR3 is given with its conserved first and last residue. D genes are given only for firm matches. Size is omitted from some rows. Given values are once, few, many or a class for expanded clones.

J gene | clone size | V gene | D gene | CDR3 protein | CDR3 DNA
TRBJ2-1 | - | TRBV27 | - | CASSKGASVYNEQFF | TGTGCCAGCAGTAAAGGGGCTAGCGTATACAATGAGCAGTTCTTC
TRBJ1-2 | - | TRBV30 | - | CAWSPGGANYGYTF | TGTGCCTGGAGCCCGGGAGGAGCTAACTATGGCTACACCTTC
TRBJ1-1 | - | TRBV6-5 | - | CASRLAGDTEAFF | TGTGCCAGCAGATTGGCGGGGGACACTGAAGCTTTCTTT
TRBJ1-1 | - | TRBV6-5 | - | CASSYRQGNTEAFF | TGTGCCAGCAGTTACCGGCAGGGGAACACTGAAGCTTTCTTT
TRBJ2-3 | - | TRBV6-5 | TRBD2 | CASRTSGGATDTQYF | TGTGCCAGCAGGACTAGCGGGGGGGCAACAGATACGCAGTATTTT
TRBJ2-2 | - | TRBV9 | - | CASSVAHTGELFF | TGTGCCAGCAGCGTAGCTCACACCGGGGAGCTGTTTTTT
TRBJ2-5 | - | TRBV6-1 | TRBD2 | CASSEALAGETQYF | TGTGCCAGCAGTGAAGCCCTAGCGGGGGAGACCCAGTACTTC
TRBJ2-2 | - | TRBV9 | - | CASSVGPDTGELFF | TGTGCCAGCAGCGTGGGCCCGGACACCGGGGAGCTGTTTTTT
TRBJ1-4 | - | TRBV19 | TRBD1 | CASSIGPDRPAEKLFF | TGTGCCAGTAGTATAGGTCCGGACAGGCCGGCCGAAAAACTGTTTTTT
TRBJ2-5 | - | TRBV5-4 | - | CASSRRGILGETQYF | TGTGCCAGCAGCCGGAGAGGGATTTTAGGAGAGACCCAGTACTTC
TRBJ1-1 | - | TRBV7-3 | - | CASSLLYSSNTEAFF | TGTGCCAGCAGCTTATTGTACAGCTCGAACACTGAAGCTTTCTTT
TRBJ2-7 | - | TRBV5-8 | TRBD1 | CASSFRTGTRAYEQYF | TGTGCCAGCAGCTTCAGGACAGGGACAAGAGCCTACGAGCAGTACTTC
TRBJ1-2 | - | TRBV6-5 | TRBD1 | CASSYDRAAYGYTF | TGTGCCAGCAGTTATGACAGGGCGGCCTATGGCTACACCTTC
TRBJ2-6 | - | TRBV2 | - | CASSDSFWANVLTF | TGTGCCAGCAGTGACTCCTTCTGGGCCAACGTCCTGACTTTC
TRBJ2-3 | - | TRBV5-6 | - | CASSSHGGGTDTQYF | TGTGCCAGCAGCTCTCACGGTGGGGGGACAGATACGCAGTATTTT
TRBJ2-2 | once | TRBV25-1 | - | CASTPRPGNPGELFF | TGTGCCAGCACCCCGAGGCCGGGGAACCCCGGGGAGCTGTTTTTT
TRBJ2-5 | - | TRBV11-2 | - | CASSLVYGETQYF | TGTGCCAGCAGCTTAGTTTACGGAGAGACCCAGTACTTC
TRBJ1-1 | - | TRBV21-1 | - | CAPPGESMNTEAFF | TGTGCCCCTCCGGGGGAATCCATGAACACTGAAGCTTTCTTT
TRBJ1-1 | - | TRBV11-2 | - | CASSPTETPTNTEAFF | TGTGCCAGCAGCCCCACTGAGACTCCGACGAACACTGAAGCTTTCTTT
TRBJ2-1 | few | TRBV28 | TRBD1 | CASSSRRTGHYNEQFF | TGTGCCAGCAGTTCGCGAAGGACAGGACACTACAATGAGCAGTTCTTC
TRBJ2-7 | - | TRBV5-1 | - | CASSSAGEISEQYF | TGCGCCAGCAGCTCGGCAGGGGAAATCTCCGAGCAGTACTTC
TRBJ1-5 | - | TRBV19 | - | CASSTSIARAGNQPQHF | TGTGCCAGTAGCACGAGTATAGCCAGGGCTGGCAATCAGCCCCAGCATTTT
TRBJ1-5 | - | TRBV2 | - | CASRVERSGNQPQHF | TGTGCCAGCAGAGTAGAACGCAGCGGAAATCAGCCCCAGCATTTT
TRBJ1-1 | - | TRBV30 | TRBD1 | CAWSGRQGAEAFF | TGTGCCTGGAGTGGTCGACAGGGTGCTGAAGCTTTCTTT
TRBJ1-1 | - | TRBV30 | - | CASIPGSSTEAFF | TGTGCCTCAATACCAGGGTCGAGCACTGAAGCTTTCTTT
TRBJ2-1 | - | TRBV7-6 | TRBD2 | CASAWGSGENEQFF | TGTGCCAGCGCCTGGGGTAGCGGGGAGAATGAGCAGTTCTTC
TRBJ1-2 | - | TRBV6-5 | - | CASSYDGDGYTF | TGTGCCAGCAGTTACGACGGGGATGGCTACACCTTC
TRBJ1-1 | - | TRBV2 | TRBD1 | CAGKTGTGSSEAFF | TGTGCCGGAAAGACCGGGACAGGTTCCTCTGAAGCTTTCTTT
TRBJ1-3 | few | TRBV16 | - | CASSQRGSGNTIYF | TGTGCCAGCAGCCAACGGGGGTCTGGAAACACCATATATTTT
TRBJ2-2 | - | TRBV27 | TRBD2 | CASRSSGVGTGELFF | TGTGCCAGCAGGTCTAGCGGGGTGGGCACCGGGGAGCTGTTTTTT
TRBJ1-6 | - | TRBV12-5 | - | CASASSPLHF | TGTGCTAGTGCTTCGTCACCCCTCCACTTT
TRBJ1-5 | - | TRBV5-5 | - | CASSLSRVFRDQPQHF | TGTGCCAGCAGCTTGAGTCGCGTGTTCCGGGATCAGCCCCAGCATTTT
TRBJ1-1 | once | TRBV7-2 | - | CASRTSLGRVGGYTEAFF | TGTGCCAGCAGAACCTCCTTAGGGCGGGTGGGGGGGTACACTGAAGCTTTCTTT
TRBJ1-3 | - | TRBV28 | - | CASSSQGTGNTIYF | TGTGCCAGCAGTTCACAGGGAACTGGAAACACCATATATTTT
TRBJ2-2 | - | TRBV5-5 | TRBD2 | CASSFGGEGTGELFF | TGTGCCAGCAGCTTCGGGGGGGAAGGAACCGGGGAGCTGTTTTTT
TRBJ1-2 | - | TRBV5-1 | TRBD1 | CASSRDREYGYTF | TGCGCCAGCAGCCGGGACAGGGAGTATGGCTACACCTTC
TRBJ1-1 | - | TRBV19 | - | CASSIGRHMNTEAFF | TGTGCCAGTAGTATAGGCAGGCACATGAACACTGAAGCTTTCTTT
TRBJ1-2 | - | TRBV19 | - | CASSDTGKFLYGYTF | TGTGCCAGTAGCGATACAGGGAAATTTCTCTATGGCTACACCTTC
TRBJ1-6 | - | TRBV5-6 | - | CASSLAGNSPLHF | TGTGCCAGCAGCTTGGCGGGGAACTCACCCCTCCACTTT
TRBJ2-7 | - | TRBV5-1 | TRBD1 | CASSPGQPYEQYF | TGCGCCAGCAGCCCGGGACAGCCCTACGAGCAGTACTTC